The 5 T cell receptor beta chains in this list originate from one sample, sequenced in a study of metastatic and nonmetastatic thyroid tumors. Through MiXCR, TCRdb re-clonotyped the PCR reads. In the table there are 80,000 to 85,000 clones, around 13% of which are singletons. No treatment had been given to any patient before thyroid surgery. Sequencing was done on a sample of tumor tissue. The source is a female donor with papillary thyroid cancer or a benign thyroid nodule (not recorded which). Some clones in this sample may be carry-over from other donors' samples.

At least ten counts were recorded for this clone. This sample includes further DNA sequences coding for the same CDR3. The J gene is TRBJ1-1, the V gene TRBV29-1; D is unclear. Trimming took off 5 bases at V and 0 bases at J, with 7 bases between the two ends. Germline-derived CDR1 and CDR2 are SQVTM and ANQGSEA. The CDR3 length is 12 residues. The CDR3 bases are TGCAGCGTTCGAAGGATGAACACTGAAGCTTTCTTT. This translates into CSVRRMNTEAFF.

Remarks on this clone: Just one base apart from a much larger clone, this may be a read error. The V and J genes are TRBV5-1 and TRBJ2-4; D gene unclear. The CDR3 covers 14 residues. V was cut by 0 bases and J by 3 bases, with 7 bases left in between. The V gene's germline CDR1 is SGHRS and CDR2 YFSETQ. As DNA, the CDR3 is TGCGCCAGCAGCTTGGTGGGGATCAAAAACATTCAGTACTTC. Its protein is CASSLVGIKNIQYF.

This clone was counted many times. CDR3 DNA sequence: TGTGCCAGTAGTGGGGCTAGCGGGATAGAGCAGTACTTC. It translates to CASSGASGIEQYF. V usage is TRBV19 and J usage is TRBJ2-7, with 9 positions matching TRBD2. CDR1 and CDR2 from the germline V gene are LNHDA and SQIVND (reference sequence). Trimming cost V 5 bases and J 7 bases; bases outside gene matches: 6. The CDR3 contains 13 residues.

V is TRBV7-3 and J is TRBJ2-2; 9 nucleotides align to TRBD1. With 7 bases clipped from V and 3 bases from J, the junction kept 12 bases outside the gene matches. There are 17 residues in the CDR3. Germline V gene sequence: CDR1 SGHTA, CDR2 FQGTGA. CDR3 in amino acids: CASILNTGTGYTGELFF. The DNA for the CDR3 is TGTGCCAGCATCCTCAATACCGGGACAGGGTACACCGGGGAGCTGTTTTTT. Based on the CDR3 plus reference TRBV7-3 and TRBJ2-2, the full variable domain is GAGVSQTPSNKVTEKGKYVELRCDPISGHTALYWYRQSLGQGPEFLIYFQGTGAADDSGLPNDRFFAVRPEGSVSTLKIQRTERGDSAVYLCASILNTGTGYTGELFFGEGSRLTVL.

This clone was detected ten times or more. V is TRBV7-2 and J is TRBJ2-7; unclear D gene. The V end was cut by 1 base, the J end by 7 bases, with 8 bases between. The CDR3 is made up of 12 amino acids. Germline-derived CDR1 and CDR2 are SGHTA and FQGNSA. This CDR3 is CASSLVPGEQYF. The CDR3 nucleotides are TGTGCCAGCAGCTTAGTCCCTGGGGAGCAGTACTTC. Together with reference TRBV7-2 and TRBJ2-7, the CDR3 gives the full variable domain: GAGVSQSPSNKVTEKGKDVELRCDPISGHTALYWYRQSLGQGLEFLIYFQGNSAPDKSGLPSDRFSAERTGGSVSTLTIQRTQQEDSAVYLCASSLVPGEQYFGPGTRLTVT.